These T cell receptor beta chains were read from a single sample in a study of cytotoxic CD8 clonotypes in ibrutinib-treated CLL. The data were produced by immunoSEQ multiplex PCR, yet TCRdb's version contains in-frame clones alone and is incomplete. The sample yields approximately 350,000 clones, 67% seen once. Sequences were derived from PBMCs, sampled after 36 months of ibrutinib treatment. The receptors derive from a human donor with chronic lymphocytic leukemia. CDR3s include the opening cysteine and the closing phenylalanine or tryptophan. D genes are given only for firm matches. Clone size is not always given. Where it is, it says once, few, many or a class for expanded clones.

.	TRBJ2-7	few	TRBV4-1	CASSQEDGIRYEQYF	TGCGCCAGCAGCCAAGAGGACGGGATAAGATACGAGCAGTACTTC
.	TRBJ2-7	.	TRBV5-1	CASSLVQASYEQYF	TGCGCCAGCAGCTTGGTCCAGGCCTCGTACGAGCAGTACTTC
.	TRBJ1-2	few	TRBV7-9	CASSLSQGSGYTF	TGTGCCAGCAGCTTAAGTCAGGGAAGTGGCTACACCTTC
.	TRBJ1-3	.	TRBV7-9	CASVTMGGSGNTIYF	TGTGCCAGCGTCACGATGGGAGGATCTGGAAACACCATATATTTT
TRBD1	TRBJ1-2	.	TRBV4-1	CASSPGQGNYGYTF	TGCGCCAGCAGCCCAGGACAGGGCAACTATGGCTACACCTTC
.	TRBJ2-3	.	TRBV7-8	CASSLDRTDTQYF	TGTGCCAGCAGCTTAGACAGGACAGATACGCAGTATTTT
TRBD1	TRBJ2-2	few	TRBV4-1	CASSQDQATGANTGELFF	TGCGCCAGCAGCCAAGATCAGGCGACAGGGGCCAACACCGGGGAGCTGTTTTTT
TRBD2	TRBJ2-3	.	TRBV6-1	CASSEAGAGRRWTDTQYF	TGTGCCAGCAGTGAAGCCGGAGCGGGACGCAGGTGGACAGATACGCAGTATTTT
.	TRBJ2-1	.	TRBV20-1	CSVQESNEQFF	TGCAGTGTGCAGGAGAGCAATGAGCAGTTCTTC
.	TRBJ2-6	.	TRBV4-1	CASSTGRAYSGANVLTF	TGCGCCAGCAGCACGGGCAGGGCCTACTCTGGGGCCAACGTCCTGACTTTC
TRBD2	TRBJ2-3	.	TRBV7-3	CASSTSGGVDTQYF	TGTGCCAGCAGCACTAGCGGGGGCGTAGATACGCAGTATTTT
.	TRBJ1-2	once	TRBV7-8	CASSSLIAGSSLYGYTF	TGTGCCAGCAGCTCCCTAATCGCGGGGTCTAGCCTCTATGGCTACACCTTC
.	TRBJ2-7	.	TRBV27	CASSPGPPTYEQYF	TGTGCCAGCAGTCCCGGACCGCCGACCTACGAGCAGTACTTC
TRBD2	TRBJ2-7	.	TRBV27	CATSRAGAPYEQYF	TGTGCCACCAGCCGTGCGGGAGCCCCCTACGAGCAGTACTTC
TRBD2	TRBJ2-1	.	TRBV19	CASSIQSGGLPNEQFF	TGTGCCAGTAGTATCCAAAGCGGGGGGCTCCCCAATGAGCAGTTCTTC
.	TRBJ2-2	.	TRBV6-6	CASSPRRSGELFF	TGTGCCAGCAGTCCCCGGCGGTCCGGGGAGCTGTTTTTT
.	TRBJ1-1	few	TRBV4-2	CASSQQGVTEAFF	TGTGCCAGCAGCCAACAGGGAGTGACTGAAGCTTTCTTT
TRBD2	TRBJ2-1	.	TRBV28	CASSLWTSGVGNEQFF	TGTGCCAGCAGTCTCTGGACTAGCGGGGTGGGTAATGAGCAGTTCTTC
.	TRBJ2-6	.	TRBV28	CASTPGPFTGANVLTF	TGTGCCAGCACCCCGGGACCTTTTACTGGGGCCAACGTCCTGACTTTC
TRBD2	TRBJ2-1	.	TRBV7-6	CASSFALTSGEQFF	TGTGCCAGCAGCTTCGCACTTACTAGCGGTGAGCAGTTCTTC
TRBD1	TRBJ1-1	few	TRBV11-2	CASSLVRGVEAFF	TGTGCCAGCAGCTTAGTCAGGGGGGTTGAAGCTTTCTTT
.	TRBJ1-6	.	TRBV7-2	CATGTASYNSPLHF	TGTGCCACCGGGACGGCTTCCTATAATTCACCCCTCCACTTT